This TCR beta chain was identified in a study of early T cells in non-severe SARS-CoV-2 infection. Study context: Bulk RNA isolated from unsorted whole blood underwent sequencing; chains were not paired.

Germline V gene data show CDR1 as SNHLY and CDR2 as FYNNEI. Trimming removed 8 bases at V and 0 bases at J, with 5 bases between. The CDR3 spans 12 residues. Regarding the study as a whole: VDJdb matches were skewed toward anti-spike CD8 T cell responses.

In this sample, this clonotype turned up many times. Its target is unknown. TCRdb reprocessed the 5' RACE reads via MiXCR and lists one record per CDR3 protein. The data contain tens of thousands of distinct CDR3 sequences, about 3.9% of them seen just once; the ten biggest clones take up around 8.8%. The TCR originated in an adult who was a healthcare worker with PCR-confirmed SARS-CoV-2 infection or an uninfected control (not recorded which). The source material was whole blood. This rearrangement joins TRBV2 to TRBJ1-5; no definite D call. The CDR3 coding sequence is TGTGCCAGCGGATTTAGCAATCAGCCCCAGCATTTT. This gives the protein CASGFSNQPQHF.